This T cell receptor (beta chain) is from a study of shared clonotypes between healthy human individuals. V dropped 2 bases and J dropped 5 bases, with 16 bases sitting between them. This CDR3 region has 15 residues. CDR1 and CDR2 (germline): MNHEY, SVGAGI. Libraries were prepared by immunoSEQ multiplex PCR; TCRdb keeps only in-frame clonotypes and omits some of them. Counted here are more than 2 million clones, over 85% occurring once; the ten biggest clones make up roughly 1.7%. Naive CD8 cells comprised CD45RO-negative, CCR7-positively selected cells, excluding terminally differentiated effector memory CD45RA+ cells. The healthy adult donors were HIV-negative and reported no recent acute infections or vaccinations.

Sequenced input: naive CD8+ T cells from PBMCs. This chain uses TRBV6-5 with TRBJ2-7; D might be TRBD1 (5 bases). This TCR was sampled from a man between 18 and 35 years old in good health. Some clones in this sample may be carry-over from other donors' samples. The CDR3 here is CASSYRTNPGHEQYF. In nucleotides, the CDR3 is TGTGCCAGCAGTTACAGGACAAATCCCGGTCACGAGCAGTACTTC.